This T cell receptor beta chain was sequenced for a study of identical twins. Each CDR3 protein gets one entry after TCRdb re-called the 5' RACE reads with MiXCR. The sample lists some 440,000 distinct CDR3 sequences; 20% to 25% were seen once. Trimming shortened V by 1 base and J by 3 bases, and 13 bases separated the two germline ends. Germline V gene lookup returns CDR1 DFQATT and CDR2 SNEGSKA (reference sequence). The CDR3 has 14 amino acids. These data were also filed under a second study, of T cells expressing NK-cell markers.

The TCR comes from a woman under 30 in good health. The rearrangement uses TRBV20-1 and TRBJ2-7; D might be TRBD1 (6 bases). Sequenced sample: CD4+ T cells sorted from blood. CDR3 DNA sequence: TGCAGTGCTAGAGGAGGGGCAGGGGACTACGAGCAGTACTTC. Its protein product is CSARGGAGDYEQYF.